Shown below are 29 T cell receptor beta chains from a single sample sequenced in a study of OX40 agonist ivuxolimab in advanced cancers. This table comes from immunoSEQ multiplex PCR, and its TCRdb copy is limited to in-frame clones, with some not included. The sample lists about 7,300 clones; 80% to 85% were seen once. Here the sequenced sample was CD4+ or CD8+ T cells sorted from blood, taken in a trial of the OX40 agonist ivuxolimab. The receptors derive from an adult with an advanced solid tumor such as melanoma, head and neck, liver or kidney cancer.

J is TRBJ2-1 and V is TRBV6-4; D call uncertain. Trimming shortened V by 2 bases and J by 5 bases, and 4 bases separated the two germline ends. The CDR3 is 12 residues long. CDR1 and CDR2 from the germline V gene are MRHNA and SNTAGT. The CDR3 bases are TGTGCCAGCAGTGACAGAAACAATGAGCAGTTCTTC. It specifies CASSDRNNEQFF.

The CDR3 loop reads CASSPVRTAYEQYF. DNA of the CDR3: TGTGCCAGCAGTCCCGTCAGGACAGCCTACGAGCAGTACTTC. The chain recombines TRBV6-5 with TRBJ2-7, with D possibly being TRBD1 (6 bases). Germline assignment: CDR1 MNHEY and CDR2 SVGAGI. CDR3 length: 14 residues. V was shortened by 5 bases and J by 2 bases, with 13 bases between the two germline ends.

The chain employs TRBV4-1 and TRBJ1-5; perhaps TRBD1 as D (5 bases). The ends were cut back, 0 bases at V and 3 bases at J, with 6 bases in the middle. The CDR3 runs 14 residues. Per the germline V gene, CDR1 is MGHRA and CDR2 is YSYEKL. In DNA form, the CDR3 reads TGCGCCAGCAGCCAAGACAGGGTCAATCAGCCCCAGCATTTT. Translating gives CASSQDRVNQPQHF.

The V and J genes are TRBV7-6 and TRBJ1-1; possible D gene TRBD1, 5 bases. V was clipped by 4 bases and J by 1 base, with 7 bases between them. CDR3 length: 13 residues. Germline CDR1 reads SGHVS; CDR2 reads FNYEAQ. In nucleotides, the CDR3 is TGTGCCAGCAGCTCGGGGGAGAACACTGAAGCTTTCTTT. Protein sequence: CASSSGENTEAFF.

The chain is built from TRBV6-6 and TRBJ2-1; D remains ambiguous. Germline loops: CDR1 MNHNY, CDR2 SVGAGI (reference sequence). The V and J ends lost 10 bases and 1 base respectively, with 14 bases between them. The CDR3 is 14 amino acids. CDR3 protein: CATGETSSYNEQFF. The CDR3 DNA follows: TGTGCCACCGGCGAGACGTCGTCCTACAATGAGCAGTTCTTC.

A few counts support this clone. The V and J genes are TRBV5-5 and TRBJ1-4; D perhaps matches TRBD1 (6 bases). Between the trimmed V and J ends, which lost 0 bases and 8 bases, there was a span of 14 bases. The CDR3 is 15 amino acids. The V gene's germline CDR1 is SGHKS and CDR2 YYEKEE (reference sequence). The CDR3: CASSLVGRGDEKLFF. The CDR3 nucleotides read TGTGCCAGCAGCTTGGTCGGCAGGGGTGACGAAAAACTGTTTTTT.

J is TRBJ2-5 and V is TRBV6-5; 8 bases align to TRBD1. With 8 bases clipped from V and 4 bases from J, the junction kept 9 bases outside the gene matches. Germline-derived CDR1 and CDR2 are MNHEY and SVGAGI. This CDR3 is 14 amino acids long. The CDR3 spells CASRSGGQGETQYF. In nucleotides, the CDR3 is TGTGCCAGCCGATCAGGGGGCCAAGGAGAGACCCAGTACTTC.

The V and J genes are TRBV30 and TRBJ2-1, with D unclear. The CDR3 length is 11 residues. V dropped 0 bases and J dropped 4 bases, with 1 base sitting between them. Germline values: CDR1 GTSNPN, CDR2 SVGIG (reference sequence). DNA for the CDR3: TGTGCCTGGAGTGTATACAATGAGCAGTTCTTC. It is translated as CAWSVYNEQFF. Using reference TRBV30 and TRBJ2-1 for the parts outside the CDR3, the full variable domain is SQTIHQWPATLVQPVGSPLSLECTVEGTSNPNLYWYRQAAGRGLQLLFYSVGIGQISSEVPQNLSASRPQDRQFILSSKKLLLSDSGFYLCAWSVYNEQFFGPGTRLTVL.

The chain employs TRBV6-5 and TRBJ1-1; D ambiguous. CDR1 and CDR2 (germline): MNHEY, SVGAGI. V was cut by 6 bases and J by 0 bases, with 11 bases left in between. This CDR3 has 14 amino acids. The CDR3 protein is CASRTRSMNTEAFF. Here the CDR3 DNA reads TGTGCCAGCAGGACTCGCTCAATGAACACTGAAGCTTTCTTT.

The chain employs TRBV2 and TRBJ2-1; D remains unclear. CDR3 size: 15 residues. The V end was cut by 3 bases, the J end by 0 bases, with 9 bases between. Looked up from germline, CDR1 is SNHLY and CDR2 is FYNNEI. The CDR3 here is CASSEALNSYNEQFF. The CDR3 region has the DNA TGTGCCAGCAGTGAGGCTCTAAACTCCTACAATGAGCAGTTCTTC.

J is TRBJ2-5 and V is TRBV13; no clear D. V lost 5 bases, J lost 5 bases, and 15 bases lay in between. The CDR3 length is 14 residues. Germline loops: CDR1 PRHDT, CDR2 FYEKMQ (reference sequence). For the CDR3, the DNA is TGTGCCAGCAGCGGGCACCCGCTCGGGGAGACCCAGTACTTC. Encoded protein: CASSGHPLGETQYF. Supplemented by reference TRBV13 and TRBJ2-5, the full variable domain reads AAGVIQSPRHLIKEKRETATLKCYPIPRHDTVYWYQQGPGQDPQFLISFYEKMQSDKGSIPDRFSAQQFSDYHSELNMSSLELGDSALYFCASSGHPLGETQYFGPGTRLLVL.

The chain has TRBV7-3 and TRBJ2-2; D may be TRBD1 (6 bases). The CDR3 runs to 17 residues. Per the germline V gene, CDR1 is SGHTA and CDR2 is FQGTGA. V was trimmed by 2 bases and J by 1 base, leaving 14 bases between them. The CDR3 coding sequence is TGTGCCAGCAGCTTATCCCCAACACAGGGGAACACCGGGGAGCTGTTTTTT. It yields the protein CASSLSPTQGNTGELFF. Based on the CDR3 plus reference TRBV7-3 and TRBJ2-2, the full variable domain is GAGVSQTPSNKVTEKGKYVELRCDPISGHTALYWYRQSLGQGPEFLIYFQGTGAADDSGLPNDRFFAVRPEGSVSTLKIQRTERGDSAVYLCASSLSPTQGNTGELFFGEGSRLTVL.

This chain joins TRBV6-4 and TRBJ2-1, with D possibly being TRBD2 (6 bases). The CDR3 has 14 residues. V was shortened by 0 bases and J by 8 bases, with 11 bases between the two germline ends. Germline CDR1 is MRHNA and CDR2 is SNTAGT. The CDR3 DNA follows: TGTGCCAGCAGTGACTCGACTAGTTCGCATGAGCAGTTCTTC. This sequence encodes CASSDSTSSHEQFF.

This clone occurred a few times. Relative to the germline gene, one junction end is altered; a read error may explain this. The chain employs TRBV7-9 and TRBJ1-1; no firm D call. Germline CDR1 reads SEHNR; CDR2 reads FQNEAQ (reference sequence). CDR3 size: 11 residues. CDR3 DNA sequence: TGTGCCAGCAGTCACGACCAAAGCCGCGTTTTT. Its protein product is CASSHDQSRVF.

The chain combines TRBV25-1 with TRBJ1-1; D gene ambiguous. V dropped 6 bases and J dropped 11 bases, with 10 bases sitting between them. This CDR3 is 10 amino acids long. In germline, CDR1 is MGHDK, CDR2 SYGVNS. The CDR3 region is CASRGLDAFF. For the CDR3, the DNA is TGTGCCAGCAGGGGTCTCGATGCTTTCTTT.

This chain links TRBV6-5 with TRBJ2-1, with D unresolved. CDR3 length equals 14 residues. CDR1 is MNHEY, CDR2 SVGAGI, per germline. The V gene lost 2 bases and the J gene lost 4 bases, with 9 bases spanning the gap. CDR3 sequence: CASSYTDKYNEQFF. CDR3 in DNA: TGTGCCAGCAGTTACACAGACAAATACAATGAGCAGTTCTTC.

The chain carries TRBV5-4 and TRBJ1-2; TRBD1 matches 7 bases. Germline V gene sequence: CDR1 SGHNT, CDR2 YYREEE (reference sequence). V was clipped by 0 bases and J by 8 bases; unmatched bases: 4. This CDR3 comprises 13 residues. The CDR3 DNA follows: TGTGCCAGCAGCTTGGGACAGGGAGACGGCTACACCTTC. It specifies CASSLGQGDGYTF.

The CDR3 DNA reads as TGTGCCAGCAGCCCACTTTACTCCTACGAGCAGTACTTC. Protein: CASSPLYSYEQYF. This chain links TRBV5-4 with TRBJ2-7; no reliable D call. This CDR3 comprises 13 residues. Germline V gives CDR1 SGHNT, CDR2 YYREEE (reference sequence). V gave up 4 bases and J gave up 0 bases, with 8 bases separating them.

This rearrangement joins TRBV5-5 to TRBJ1-3; D not certain. The CDR3 totals 15 residues. The germline V and J ends were trimmed by 5 bases and 0 bases, with 12 bases remaining between them. Germline V gene data show CDR1 as SGHKS and CDR2 as YYEKEE (reference sequence). CDR3 loop: CASSPGQSSGNTIYF. The CDR3 DNA is TGTGCCAGCAGTCCCGGGCAGAGCTCTGGAAACACCATATATTTT.

This clone was counted once. The chain joins TRBV11-2 to TRBJ2-5; D perhaps matches TRBD1 (6 bases). The J call may not be correct, given that the DNA end is closer to TRBJ2-7. The V gene's germline CDR1 is SGHAT and CDR2 FQNNGV. The CDR3 runs 14 residues. The CDR3 loop is CASSLGQFRDEQYF. The CDR3 bases are TGTGCCAGCAGCCTTGGACAGTTTCGTGACGAGCAGTACTTC.

V is TRBV5-6 and J is TRBJ1-1; a weak D match, TRBD1 (5 bases). CDR1 is SGHDT and CDR2 is YYEEEE in the germline V gene. The ends were cut back, 3 bases at V and 6 bases at J, with 30 bases in the middle. The CDR3 consists of 19 residues. In DNA, the CDR3 is TGTGCCAGCAGCTATCACGCGGACGGACAATACGGCCGTATCGCTGAAGCTTTCTTT. Translated: CASSYHADGQYGRIAEAFF.

The chain links TRBV4-1 to TRBJ1-1; 7 bases map to TRBD1. The V and J ends lost 0 bases and 3 bases, in that order; junction bases with no gene match: 4. The CDR3 spans 15 residues. Germline-derived CDR1 and CDR2 are MGHRA and YSYEKL. The CDR3: CASSQETGSDTEAFF. The CDR3 DNA reads TGCGCCAGCAGCCAAGAGACAGGGTCGGACACTGAAGCTTTCTTT.

The table lists this clone with a count of one. Here the CDR3 reads CASSQGAGIREETQYF. The CDR3, as DNA: TGTGCCAGCAGCCAGGGGGCAGGGATTAGGGAAGAGACCCAGTACTTC. The chain recombines TRBV5-6 with TRBJ2-5, with 8 bases matching TRBD1. Germline V gives CDR1 SGHDT, CDR2 YYEEEE. This CDR3 contains 16 residues. V shed 4 bases, J shed 3 bases, and the junction held 11 bases outside the gene matches.

The chain couples TRBV9 to TRBJ2-5; weak D call: TRBD2 (6 bases). The CDR3 contains 14 residues. V was trimmed by 4 bases and J by 4 bases, leaving 14 bases between them. Germline loops: CDR1 SGDLS, CDR2 YYNGEE. CDR3 in amino acids: CASSPRGLGETQYF. CDR3 nucleotides: TGTGCCAGCAGCCCACGGGGGTTGGGAGAGACCCAGTACTTC. The full variable domain, in which reference TRBV9 and TRBJ2-5 provide the parts outside the CDR3, is DSGVTQTPKHLITATGQRVTLRCSPRSGDLSVYWYQQSLDQGLQFLIQYYNGEERAKGNILERFSAQQFPDLHSELNLSSLELGDSALYFCASSPRGLGETQYFGPGTRLLVL.

The chain recombines TRBV28 with TRBJ2-3; D is ambiguous. Germline V gene lookup returns CDR1 MDHEN and CDR2 SYDVKM. This CDR3 spans 14 amino acids. V was clipped by 6 bases and J by 1 base, with 11 bases between them. CDR3 protein: CASRKEIGTDTQYF. In nucleotides, the CDR3 is TGTGCCAGCAGGAAGGAAATCGGCACAGATACGCAGTATTTT.

This chain uses TRBV5-1 with TRBJ1-1, with D possibly matching TRBD1 (5 bases). Trimming cost V 6 bases and J 4 bases, with 13 bases left between them. Germline values: CDR1 SGHRS, CDR2 YFSETQ. The CDR3 length is 13 residues. The CDR3 region is CASKEGTGTEAFF. The CDR3 DNA reads TGCGCCAGCAAAGAAGGGACGGGCACTGAAGCTTTCTTT.

This chain joins TRBV4-1 and TRBJ1-5; D gene unclear. The CDR3 is 15 amino acids. In germline, CDR1 is MGHRA, CDR2 YSYEKL. Trimming stripped 0 bases from V and 5 bases from J, with 11 bases between. CDR3 DNA sequence: TGCGCCAGCAGCCAAGAGGTGACGTACTATCAGCCCCAGCATTTT. It is translated as CASSQEVTYYQPQHF.

The chain carries TRBV11-2 and TRBJ2-7; D not resolved. Germline assignment: CDR1 SGHAT and CDR2 FQNNGV. The CDR3 loop spans 14 amino acids. V was cut by 0 bases and J by 3 bases, with 9 bases left in between. This CDR3 reads CASSLDHRNYEQYF. The DNA for the CDR3 is TGTGCCAGCAGCTTAGATCACAGAAACTACGAGCAGTACTTC.

The chain links TRBV9 to TRBJ2-3; 8 bases map to TRBD2. The CDR3 consists of 16 residues. After removal of 0 bases from V and 2 bases from J, the junction contained 5 bases not matched to a gene. Germline lookup yields CDR1 SGDLS and CDR2 YYNGEE. Here the CDR3 DNA reads TGTGCCAGCAGCGTAGCGGCGGGGGGCGTCACAGATACGCAGTATTTT. It encodes CASSVAAGGVTDTQYF.